This T cell receptor (beta chain) was documented in a study of CD8 T cells in ankylosing spondylitis (dated by TCRdb to 2017 to 2019). In terms of the full investigation: The study set out to find disease-linked TCR variants by profiling T cell receptor beta repertoires in ankylosing spondylitis patients and healthy donors. The whole study cohort included 108 healthy donors and over 20 ankylosing spondylitis patients. Peripheral blood was sampled, and synovial fluid was also collected from ankylosing spondylitis patients.

The full study reports these points: The disease-linked clones showed a CD8+ phenotype and occurred at relatively low frequencies in peripheral blood. The disease-linked clones were reported as significantly enriched in matched synovial fluid samples from ankylosing spondylitis patients. Blood from ankylosing spondylitis patients appeared to be characterized by a TCR beta motif composed of under ten highly homologous amino acid variants. Some motif variants were previously reported in synovial fluid and blood of reactive arthritis patients, suggesting common disease-initiation mechanisms.

The germline V gene (reference sequence) yields MNHEY for CDR1 and SMNVEV for CDR2. V is clipped by 6 bases and J by 10 bases, and the sequence between their germline boundaries is 19 bases long. The CDR3, cysteine through phenylalanine, is 15 amino acids long. Only CDR3 DNA is held: 45 bases, read in frame from base 1. The sequencer was an Illumina HiSeq 2500. Quantitative 5'-RACE with molecular barcodes was used to prepare TCR beta libraries. The authors' pipeline ran thus. To identify disease-linked TCR variants, a new computational method was used, one built on a probabilistic model of VDJ rearrangement. TCRdb trimmed the raw reads at Q25, called clones with MiXCR and kept productive beta chains. All rows with the same CDR3 protein become a single entry with the most common DNA and genes. These V and J calls originate from TCRdb's pipeline instead of the authors' own analysis. The sample yields approximately 340,000 distinct CDR3 sequences; roughly 14% were counted once. The ten largest clones add up to around 1% of the sample.

At least ten counts were recorded for this clonotype. Its antigen is currently not known. One base away there is no much larger clone; base qualities are not given. The rearranged segments are TRBV27 and TRBJ1-6; matching of 5 bases hints at TRBD1 as the D gene. The sequencing sample was made of blood, either unsorted or a sorted T cell fraction (not recorded which). The TCR sequence derives from a male donor with ankylosing spondylitis or in good health (not recorded which). The DNA is TGTGCCAGCAGCCCCGATGGGGGGAGAGGATCACCCCTCCACTTT. Translation gives CASSPDGGRGSPLHF.